The 12 T cell receptor beta chains presented below share a single source sample, sequenced in a study of cytomegalovirus exposure and HLA in healthy donors. PCR employed 60 Vbeta and 13 Jbeta primers. Generated by immunoSEQ multiplex PCR, the TCRdb table keeps only in-frame clones and is missing some. In the table there are about 140,000 clones, about 76% of which are singletons. The sequencing sample was made of PBMCs. The receptor set was obtained from a male donor in good health and CMV-seronegative.

V gene TRBV6-6 combines with J gene TRBJ2-7; possible D gene TRBD1, 6 bases. CDR3 length: 14 residues. CDR1 and CDR2 from the germline V gene are MNHNY and SVGAGI (reference sequence). V dropped 7 bases and J dropped 3 bases, with 16 bases sitting between them. CDR3 sequence reads: CASISRQVNYEQYF. The CDR3 DNA reads TGTGCCAGCATCTCAAGACAGGTGAACTACGAGCAGTACTTC.

The gene calls are TRBV6-1 and TRBJ2-1; 8 nucleotides line up with TRBD1. Germline trimming cut 8 bases from V and 5 bases from J; bases unmatched to any gene: 5. The CDR3 extends over 13 amino acids. Per germline, CDR1 MNHNS and CDR2 SASEGT. In DNA, the CDR3 is TGTGCCAGCCTCTGGACAGGGCACAATGAGCAGTTCTTC. Translated, it gives CASLWTGHNEQFF.

This clone was found a few times. The chain combines TRBV4-1 with TRBJ1-1, with D uncertain. This CDR3 spans 14 amino acids. Germline V gene data show CDR1 as MGHRA and CDR2 as YSYEKL. V was shortened by 3 bases and J by 1 base, with 9 bases between the two germline ends. The CDR3 spells CASSHRHGNTEAFF. In DNA form, the CDR3 reads TGCGCCAGCAGCCACAGGCATGGGAACACTGAAGCTTTCTTT.

The V call is TRBV27, the J call TRBJ2-5; D ambiguous. The CDR3 runs 13 residues. Germline CDR1 MNHEY, CDR2 SMNVEV (reference sequence). Trimming took off 2 bases at V and 3 bases at J, with 7 bases between the two ends. The CDR3 DNA reads as TGTGCCAGCAGTTTAGCGGTTGAAGAGACCCAGTACTTC. Translation: CASSLAVEETQYF.

The V call is TRBV5-4, the J call TRBJ2-4; 8 bases are shared with TRBD1. J was trimmed by 6 bases and V by 3 bases; bases with no gene match: 11. In germline, CDR1 is SGHNT, CDR2 YYREEE (reference sequence). The CDR3 extends over 16 amino acids. In DNA, the CDR3 is TGTGCCAGCAGCTCGGGTAGTACAGGGGGTGGAAACATTCAGTACTTC. It codes for CASSSGSTGGGNIQYF.

V usage is TRBV11-2 and J usage is TRBJ2-7, with 10 bases fitting TRBD2. Germline V gene sequence: CDR1 SGHAT, CDR2 FQNNGV. Trimming at V came to 5 bases and at J to 1 base, leaving 11 bases not matched to a gene. This CDR3 has 17 residues. The CDR3 is CASSPSSGRADSYEQYF. The CDR3, as DNA: TGTGCCAGCAGCCCCAGCAGCGGGAGGGCCGATTCCTACGAGCAGTACTTC.

V and J are TRBV27 and TRBJ1-3; D gene unclear. The V gene's germline CDR1 is MNHEY and CDR2 SMNVEV (reference sequence). The CDR3 sequence is 15 residues long. V shed 5 bases and J shed 0 bases, with 11 bases lying between them. This CDR3 is CASSPTPYSGNTIYF. DNA of the CDR3: TGTGCCAGCAGTCCGACACCGTACTCTGGAAACACCATATATTTT.

The rearrangement uses TRBV29-1 and TRBJ2-1, with 7 bases identical to TRBD2. Per germline, CDR1 SQVTM and CDR2 ANQGSEA. Losses at the gene ends were 6 bases for V and 2 bases for J; bases not matched to a gene: 7. There are 14 residues in the CDR3. CDR3 sequence reads: CSVGLELTYNEQFF. In DNA, the CDR3 is TGCAGCGTCGGACTAGAACTTACCTACAATGAGCAGTTCTTC.

This chain joins TRBV11-3 and TRBJ2-1; TRBD2 might be the D (5 bases). CDR1 SGHNT and CDR2 YENEEA come from the germline V gene. V lost 2 bases and J 0 bases, leaving 11 bases between the germline ends. The CDR3 runs 16 residues. CDR3 bases: TGTGCCAGCAGCTTATGGGGTGGGAGCTCCTACAATGAGCAGTTCTTC. Protein sequence: CASSLWGGSSYNEQFF.

This chain links TRBV19 with TRBJ1-1; D unresolved. The CDR3 has 16 residues. The V end lost 1 base, the J end lost 5 bases, and 17 bases lay between the germline ends. Germline V lookup: CDR1 LNHDA, CDR2 SQIVND (reference sequence). CDR3 nucleotide sequence: TGTGCCAGTAGTATAGGAAATAGACGGGGATATACTGAAGCTTTCTTT. Encoded protein: CASSIGNRRGYTEAFF.

This clone was detected only once. The chain employs TRBV4-1 and TRBJ2-7; D might be TRBD2 (5 bases). This CDR3 spans 17 amino acids. Germline CDR1 reads MGHRA; CDR2 reads YSYEKL. V was shortened by 0 bases and J by 4 bases, with 19 bases between the two germline ends. Here the CDR3 reads CASSQDLRTSRAYEQYF. CDR3 nucleotides: TGCGCCAGCAGCCAAGATTTGAGGACTTCCAGAGCTTACGAGCAGTACTTC.

J is TRBJ1-1 and V is TRBV19; D uncertain. CDR1 and CDR2 (germline): LNHDA, SQIVND (reference sequence). Trimming left V 5 bases short and J 0 bases short, with 10 bases between. This CDR3 has 14 amino acids. The CDR3 loop reads CASSFSQLNTEAFF. In nucleotides, the CDR3 is TGTGCCAGTAGTTTTTCACAGCTGAACACTGAAGCTTTCTTT.